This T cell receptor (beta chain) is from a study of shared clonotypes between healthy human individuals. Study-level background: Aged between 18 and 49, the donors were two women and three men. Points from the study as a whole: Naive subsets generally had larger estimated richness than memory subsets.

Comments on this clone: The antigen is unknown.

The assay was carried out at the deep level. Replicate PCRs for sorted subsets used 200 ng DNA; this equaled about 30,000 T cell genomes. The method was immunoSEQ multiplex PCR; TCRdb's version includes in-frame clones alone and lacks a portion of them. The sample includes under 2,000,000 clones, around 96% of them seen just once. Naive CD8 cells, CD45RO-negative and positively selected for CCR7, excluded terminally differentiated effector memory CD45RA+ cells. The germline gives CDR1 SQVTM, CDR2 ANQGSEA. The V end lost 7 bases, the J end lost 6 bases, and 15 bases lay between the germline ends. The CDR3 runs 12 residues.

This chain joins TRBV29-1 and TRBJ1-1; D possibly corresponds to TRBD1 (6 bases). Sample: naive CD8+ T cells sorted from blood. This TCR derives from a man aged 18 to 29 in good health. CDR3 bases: TGCAGCGGCTTAGGGGGTAGAGCTGAAGCTTTCTTT. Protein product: CSGLGGRAEAFF.